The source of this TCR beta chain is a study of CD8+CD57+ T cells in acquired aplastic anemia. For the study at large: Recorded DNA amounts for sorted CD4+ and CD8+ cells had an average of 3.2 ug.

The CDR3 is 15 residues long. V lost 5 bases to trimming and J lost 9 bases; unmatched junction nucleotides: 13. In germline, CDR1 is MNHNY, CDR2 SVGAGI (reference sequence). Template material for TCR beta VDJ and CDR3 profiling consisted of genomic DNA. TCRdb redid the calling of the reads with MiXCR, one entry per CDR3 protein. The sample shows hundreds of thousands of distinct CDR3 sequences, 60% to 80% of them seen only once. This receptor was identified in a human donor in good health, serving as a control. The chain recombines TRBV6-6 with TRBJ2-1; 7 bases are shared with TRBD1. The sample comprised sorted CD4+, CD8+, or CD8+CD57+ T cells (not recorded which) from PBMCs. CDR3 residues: CASSITGVDLGEQFF. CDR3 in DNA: TGTGCCAGCAGTATTACAGGGGTCGATCTCGGTGAGCAGTTCTTC.